The 25 T cell receptor beta chains below come from one sample, sequenced in a study of CD8+CD57+ T cells in acquired aplastic anemia. CD8+CD57+ cell expansion had been shown by flow cytometry in patients chosen for sequencing. For CDR3 and TCR beta VDJ profiling, genomic DNA was the template used. TCRdb passed the reads through MiXCR, listing each CDR3 protein once. The sample yields about 180,000 distinct CDR3 sequences, around 48% seen once. The sample comprised sorted CD4+, CD8+, or CD8+CD57+ T cells (not recorded which) from PBMCs. The receptors were gathered from a human donor with aplastic anemia.

At least ten counts were recorded for this clonotype. This chain links TRBV2 with TRBJ2-2; no clear D gene. Trimming removed 1 base from V and 6 bases from J, with 6 bases in between. This CDR3 is 13 amino acids long. Germline CDR1 is SNHLY and CDR2 is FYNNEI. CDR3 amino acids: CASSEDMAGELFF. The CDR3 nucleotides are TGTGCCAGCAGTGAAGATATGGCCGGGGAGCTGTTTTTT.

The chain links TRBV5-4 to TRBJ2-7; a possible D gene is TRBD1 (5 bases). The V gene's germline CDR1 is SGHNT and CDR2 YYREEE (reference sequence). Trimming stripped 4 bases from V and 2 bases from J, with 16 bases between. The CDR3 extends over 15 amino acids. Written as DNA, the CDR3 is TGTGCCAGCAGCCCAGATGGGGCGGTTGCCTACGAGCAGTACTTC. It specifies CASSPDGAVAYEQYF.

Only one count was recorded for this clonotype. The rearrangement joins TRBV10-1 to TRBJ1-1; D ambiguous. V lost 7 bases, J lost 4 bases, and 13 bases lay in between. The CDR3 covers 13 residues. CDR1 is WNHNN and CDR2 is SYGVQD in the germline V gene (reference sequence). The CDR3, as DNA: TGCGCCAGCACTCCTCGGGGTGCCACTGAAGCTTTCTTT. The encoded protein is CASTPRGATEAFF.

This clonotype occurred a few times. No conserved phenylalanine or tryptophan ends this CDR3, so it is likely a read error. The DNA is left out, because the CDR3 cannot be placed on it with certainty; the CDR3 is given as TCRdb lists it. The gene calls are TRBV5-2 and TRBJ2-1; the D call TRBD1 from the table was never checked on the DNA. TRBV5-2 counts as a pseudogene. Ends included, the CDR3 has 15 residues. Here the CDR3 reads CASNSRGGRPNEQFV.

This clonotype showed up many times. The V and J genes are TRBV27 and TRBJ1-6; 10 nucleotides match TRBD1. This CDR3 spans 15 amino acids. Germline V gene sequence: CDR1 MNHEY, CDR2 SMNVEV (reference sequence). V was clipped by 7 bases and J by 6 bases; unmatched bases: 6. CDR3 DNA sequence: TGTGCCAGCACCCCCGGGACAGGGGCTAATTCACCCCTCCACTTT. This translates into CASTPGTGANSPLHF.

On this clonotype: An end of the junction differs from the germline gene, which may be a read error. The V gene is TRBV5-6, the J gene TRBJ2-7; TRBD2 aligns across 11 bases. Looked up from germline, CDR1 is SGHDT and CDR2 is YYEEEE. The CDR3 consists of 19 residues. The CDR3 spells CVSSYLAVTSGELSYEQYF. CDR3 in DNA: TGTGTCAGCAGCTACTTGGCGGTGACTAGCGGGGAACTCTCCTACGAGCAGTACTTC.

Concerning this clonotype itself: Given a much more abundant clone one base away, this may be a read error. The gene calls are TRBV6-1 and TRBJ1-2; 8 nucleotides align to TRBD1. The CDR3 runs to 14 residues. In germline, CDR1 is MNHNS, CDR2 SASEGT. V dropped 5 bases and J dropped 3; count of bases not matched to a gene: 5. As DNA, the CDR3 is TGTGCCAGCAGTCCGGACAGGGTAGACTATGGCTACACCTTC. The encoded protein is CASSPDRVDYGYTF.

This clonotype was recorded at least ten times. This sequence joins TRBV3-1 and TRBJ1-5; no clear D. The germline gives CDR1 LGHDT, CDR2 YNNKEL (reference sequence). This CDR3 is built from 15 residues. Trimming pared 6 bases from V and 2 bases from J, leaving 14 bases between. The chain's CDR3 is CASSPHGRGNQPQHF. The CDR3 bases are TGTGCCAGCAGTCCCCACGGGCGGGGCAATCAGCCCCAGCATTTT. Using reference TRBV3-1 and TRBJ1-5 for the parts outside the CDR3, the full variable domain is DTAVSQTPKYLVTQMGNDKSIKCEQNLGHDTMYWYKQDSKKFLKIMFSYNNKELIINETVPNRFSPKSPDKAHLNLHINSLELGDSAVYFCASSPHGRGNQPQHFGDGTRLSIL.

This clonotype came up a few times. CDR3 loop: CATSDRTPGLAGEGEQFF. The CDR3 coding sequence is TGTGCCACCAGTGACCGAACCCCGGGACTAGCGGGAGAGGGTGAGCAGTTCTTC. V is TRBV24-1 and J is TRBJ2-1, with 14 bases matching TRBD2. The CDR3 runs to 18 residues. With 4 bases clipped from V and 9 bases from J, the junction kept 13 bases outside the gene matches. CDR1 is KGHDR and CDR2 is SFDVKD in the germline V gene.

This clonotype was observed many times. This sequence joins TRBV2 and TRBJ2-5, with D unclear. Deletions cut 7 bases from V and 1 base from J, with 13 bases between. This CDR3 contains 14 residues. Germline CDR1 is SNHLY and CDR2 is FYNNEI. The CDR3 reads CASTIQNSQETQYF. The CDR3 nucleotides are TGTGCCAGCACCATACAGAATTCCCAAGAGACCCAGTACTTC.

At least ten counts were recorded for this clonotype. The chain couples TRBV3-1 to TRBJ2-5, with unresolved D. V was pared by 3 bases and J by 5 bases, with 7 bases between. CDR3 size: 12 residues. CDR1 is LGHDT, CDR2 YNNKEL, per germline (reference sequence). CDR3: CASSQVSETQYF. As DNA, the CDR3 is TGTGCCAGCAGCCAGGTATCCGAGACCCAGTACTTC.

This clonotype appeared a few times. Here the CDR3 reads CASSQGEALGNTIYF. CDR3 nucleotides: TGTGCCAGCAGCCAGGGGGAAGCTCTGGGAAACACCATATATTTT. The chain uses TRBV7-2 and TRBJ1-3; 7 bases are a match to TRBD1. The CDR3 is made up of 15 amino acids. V trimming: 5 bases; J trimming: 4 bases; junction bases outside the gene matches: 8. CDR1 is SGHTA, CDR2 FQGNSA, per germline.

The chain links TRBV20-1 to TRBJ2-5; either TRBD1 or TRBD2 may fit D (5 bases each). Looked up from germline, CDR1 is DFQATT and CDR2 is SNEGSKA (reference sequence). The CDR3 is 13 amino acids. This chain's CDR3 is CSPRAGSAETQYF. For the CDR3, the DNA is TGCAGCCCCAGGGCAGGGAGCGCGGAGACCCAGTACTTC.

The chain is built from TRBV19 and TRBJ1-2; perhaps TRBD1 as D (5 bases). The length of the CDR3 is 13 residues. The germline V gene encodes CDR1 LNHDA and CDR2 SQIVND (reference sequence). V was clipped by 3 bases and J by 1 base, with 6 bases between them. This CDR3 is CASSIGGNYGYTF. The CDR3 DNA sequence: TGTGCCAGTAGTATCGGGGGTAACTATGGCTACACCTTC.

This clonotype was observed at least ten times. The chain links TRBV7-9 to TRBJ1-1, with no clear D. In germline, CDR1 is SEHNR, CDR2 FQNEAQ (reference sequence). Trimming cost V 3 bases and J 5 bases, with 4 bases left between them. The CDR3 has 11 amino acids. Here the CDR3 reads CASSLSTEAFF. The CDR3 DNA follows: TGTGCCAGCAGCTTGTCAACTGAAGCTTTCTTT.

V is TRBV20-1 and J is TRBJ2-2; 8 nucleotides line up with TRBD2. J gave up 5 bases and V 4 bases, and 12 bases lay outside the gene matches. Germline V gives CDR1 DFQATT, CDR2 SNEGSKA (reference sequence). The CDR3 is 16 amino acids. The CDR3 sequence: CSAMGFERGLTGELFF. In DNA, the CDR3 is TGCAGTGCTATGGGTTTTGAGCGGGGGCTGACCGGGGAGCTGTTTTTT.

The chain has TRBV10-3 and TRBJ2-3; tentatively, D is TRBD1 (6 bases). Trimming removed 10 bases from V and 0 bases from J, with 11 bases in between. Looked up from germline, CDR1 is ENHRY and CDR2 is SYGVKD. The CDR3 consists of 13 residues. The CDR3 here is CATRGSSTDTQYF. The CDR3 DNA reads as TGTGCCACCAGGGGCAGTAGCACAGATACGCAGTATTTT.

This clonotype was recorded many times. The chain is built from TRBV7-8 and TRBJ2-7, with 7 bases identical to TRBD2. CDR1 SGHVS and CDR2 FQNEAQ come from the germline V gene. The CDR3 has 14 residues. J was trimmed by 5 bases and V by 2 bases; bases with no gene match: 6. CDR3 sequence (DNA): TGTGCCAGCAGCTTAATCCTGGGAGGGCACGAGCAGTACTTC. Translation: CASSLILGGHEQYF.

The chain uses TRBV24-1 and TRBJ1-2; D is unclear. The V gene lost 5 bases and the J gene lost 7 bases, with 13 bases spanning the gap. The CDR3 consists of 13 residues. Germline values: CDR1 KGHDR, CDR2 SFDVKD. CDR3 loop: CATSGRVMGGYTF. The CDR3 nucleotides read TGTGCCACCAGTGGACGGGTAATGGGTGGCTACACCTTC.

The chain joins TRBV2 to TRBJ2-1; 8 bases agree with TRBD2. Germline trimming cut 5 bases from V and 14 bases from J; bases unmatched to any gene: 11. This CDR3 spans 13 amino acids. Germline V gene data show CDR1 as SNHLY and CDR2 as FYNNEI. In nucleotides, the CDR3 is TGTGCCAGCAGTCCGACTAGCGCTAGTCAGGAGTTCTTC. Protein sequence: CASSPTSASQEFF. Based on the CDR3 plus reference TRBV2 and TRBJ2-1, the full variable domain is EPEVTQTPSHQVTQMGQEVILRCVPISNHLYFYWYRQILGQKVEFLVSFYNNEISEKSEIFDDQFSVERPDGSNFTLKIRSTKLEDSAMYFCASSPTSASQEFFGPGTRLTVL.

This chain uses TRBV9 with TRBJ1-2; D call uncertain. Trimming removed 0 bases at V and 4 bases at J, with 7 bases between. Germline V gene data show CDR1 as SGDLS and CDR2 as YYNGEE. The CDR3 covers 13 residues. The CDR3 sequence: CASSVVAVYGYTF. DNA of the CDR3: TGTGCCAGCAGCGTAGTTGCAGTCTATGGCTACACCTTC.

The rearrangement uses TRBV19 and TRBJ2-5, with TRBD1 matching over 7 bases. This CDR3 spans 15 amino acids. Germline CDR1 reads LNHDA; CDR2 reads SQIVND (reference sequence). J lost 1 base, V lost 4 bases, and 6 bases had no gene match. CDR3 in DNA: TGTGCCAGTAGTAGCCGGACAGGCAGCCAAGAGACCCAGTACTTC. This translates into CASSSRTGSQETQYF.

This clonotype was seen ten or more times. The rearrangement links TRBV9 to TRBJ1-6; a weak D match, TRBD1 (5 bases). This CDR3 region has 16 residues. V lost 3 bases and J 7 bases, leaving 17 bases between the germline ends. Germline CDR1 is SGDLS and CDR2 is YYNGEE. Here the CDR3 DNA reads TGTGCCAGCAGCGCCCTGAACGGGACGGCAAATTCACCCCTCCACTTT. As protein: CASSALNGTANSPLHF.

This clonotype was observed many times. The chain couples TRBV19 to TRBJ2-1, with D tentatively TRBD2 (5 bases). This CDR3 region has 16 residues. The germline V gene has CDR1 LNHDA and CDR2 SQIVND (reference sequence). Trimming took off 3 bases at V and 8 bases at J, with 20 bases between the two ends. The CDR3 region has the DNA TGTGCCAGTAGTATGAGGAGGTCGGCTGGGCGGGATGAGCAGTTCTTC. Translating it yields CASSMRRSAGRDEQFF.

The rearrangement links TRBV10-3 to TRBJ1-6; D is unclear. Germline V gene data show CDR1 as ENHRY and CDR2 as SYGVKD. The CDR3 runs to 11 residues. With 11 bases removed from V and 9 bases from J, the gap between germline ends came to 11 bases. The DNA for the CDR3 is TGTGCCGGTGGGGTGGGTTCACCCCTCCACTTT. Translating gives CAGGVGSPLHF.